In its sample, the clone carrying this T cell receptor beta chain was seen a few times. As yet, its antigen is unknown. The CDR3 length is 15 residues. V was trimmed by 2 bases and J by 4 bases, leaving 12 bases between them. Germline-derived CDR1 and CDR2 are SGDLS and YYNGEE. This sample was included in a study of T cell repertoires in cytomegalovirus infection. Study-level information: Indications of both CMV infection and matching HLA type were provided by public TCR beta signatures. Whole-study findings and limits: The response measured ex vivo was dominated by TCR beta clonotypes (HLA-C-restricted and CMV-specific).

A single record per CDR3 protein comes from TCRdb applying MiXCR to the reads. Among a few hundred thousand distinct CDR3 sequences listed, about a sixth were seen once. This clonotype was sampled from a human donor in good health (CMV status not recorded). Some clones in this sample may be carry-over from other donors' samples. Sequencing used PBMCs. The rearrangement links TRBV9 to TRBJ2-2, with D unclear. This CDR3 reads CASSVSQAPTGELFF. CDR3 bases: TGTGCCAGCAGCGTTAGTCAAGCGCCCACCGGGGAGCTGTTTTTT.